The present entry profiles one T cell receptor beta chain with its context. What it binds is unknown. This sample is part of a study of memory CD4+ T cells and cytomegalovirus serostatus. Study results and limitations: Each of 65 to 75 CMV-associated TCRbeta sequences occurred in one to five individuals. Repertoires predicted CMV serostatus with median bootstrapped AUC of roughly 0.95. The CMV-associated TCR signature appears largely within the CD4+ memory repertoire.

The protocol was immunoSEQ multiplex PCR, while the TCRdb copy is restricted to in-frame clones and leaves out a portion. Among over 65,000 clones listed, about 80% were seen once. The sort gate was single viable CD3+CD4+CD8-CD45RO+ cells for memory CD4+ T cells. The CDR3 runs 13 residues. CDR1 SGDLS and CDR2 YYNGEE come from the germline V gene. Trimming pared 2 bases from V and 7 bases from J, leaving 12 bases between. The TCR sequence derives from an adult in good health and CMV-seropositive. The rearrangement uses TRBV9 and TRBJ1-2; D ambiguous. The material sequenced was memory CD4+ T cells from blood. The CDR3 sequence is CASSVMEGSGYTF. As DNA, the CDR3 is TGTGCCAGCAGCGTGATGGAGGGCTCTGGCTACACCTTC.